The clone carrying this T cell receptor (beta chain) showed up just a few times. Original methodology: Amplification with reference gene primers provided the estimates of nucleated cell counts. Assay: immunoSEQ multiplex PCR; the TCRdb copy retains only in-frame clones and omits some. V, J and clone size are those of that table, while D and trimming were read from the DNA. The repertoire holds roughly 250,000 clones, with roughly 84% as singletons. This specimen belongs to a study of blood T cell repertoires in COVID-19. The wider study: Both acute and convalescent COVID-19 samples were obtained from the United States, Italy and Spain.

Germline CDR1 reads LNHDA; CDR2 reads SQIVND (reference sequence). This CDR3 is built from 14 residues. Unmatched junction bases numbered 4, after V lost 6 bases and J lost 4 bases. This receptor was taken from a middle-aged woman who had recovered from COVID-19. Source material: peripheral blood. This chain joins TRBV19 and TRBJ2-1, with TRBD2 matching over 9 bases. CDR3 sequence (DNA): TGTGCCAGTAGGCAAAGCGGGGGGTACAATGAGCAGTTCTTC. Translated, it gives CASRQSGGYNEQFF.